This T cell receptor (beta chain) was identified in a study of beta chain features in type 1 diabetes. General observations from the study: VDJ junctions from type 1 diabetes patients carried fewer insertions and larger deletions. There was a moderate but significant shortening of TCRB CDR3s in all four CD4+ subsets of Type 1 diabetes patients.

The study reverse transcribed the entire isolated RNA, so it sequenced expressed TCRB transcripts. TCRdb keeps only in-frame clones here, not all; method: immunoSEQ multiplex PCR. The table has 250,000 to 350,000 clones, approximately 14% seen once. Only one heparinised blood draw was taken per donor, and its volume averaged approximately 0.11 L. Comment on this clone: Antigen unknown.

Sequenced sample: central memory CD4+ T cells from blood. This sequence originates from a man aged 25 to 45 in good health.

The CDR3 loop is CASSQGPYNSPLHF. CDR3 nucleotide sequence: TGTGCCAGCAGCCAGGGGCCCTATAATTCACCCCTCCACTTT. The V call is TRBV7-9, the J call TRBJ1-6; the D gene is possibly TRBD1 (6 bases). CDR3 length: 14 residues. Per the germline V gene, CDR1 is SEHNR and CDR2 is FQNEAQ (reference sequence). V was trimmed by 5 bases and J by 2 bases, leaving 7 bases between them.